This is a list of T cell receptor beta chains from one sample in a study of shared clonotypes between healthy human individuals. Profiled with immunoSEQ multiplex PCR; TCRdb holds only in-frame clones, not every one. This sample carries about a million clones, 70% to 85% of them seen once, and the ten largest clones take roughly 1.5%. Source material: memory CD4+ T cells sorted from blood. These receptors were taken from a man younger than 35 in good health. CDR3s include the opening cysteine and the closing phenylalanine or tryptophan. The D gene is left open where the match is weak. Size tells how often a clone was seen (once, few, many) or the class of an expanded clone, and some rows leave it out.

v_call	d_call	j_call	clone_size	cdr3_aa	cdr3_nt
TRBV7-3	.	TRBJ2-5	.	CASSQFGDRLGETQYF	TGTGCCAGCAGCCAATTCGGAGACAGGCTGGGAGAGACCCAGTACTTC
TRBV2	.	TRBJ1-6	.	CASSPLVLGGSSPLHF	TGTGCCAGCTCCCCTCTCGTTCTAGGGGGGTCTTCACCCCTCCACTTT
TRBV4-1	.	TRBJ2-1	once	CASKGSSNEQFF	TGCGCCAGCAAGGGGTCGAGCAATGAGCAGTTCTTC
TRBV19	TRBD2	TRBJ2-1	.	CASSRLAGGPPFF	TGTGCCAGTAGTAGACTAGCGGGAGGCCCCCCGTTCTTC
TRBV6-5	TRBD2	TRBJ2-7	.	CASSPGRPYEQYF	TGTGCCAGCAGTCCCGGGAGGCCTTACGAGCAGTACTTC
TRBV5-1	TRBD1	TRBJ2-6	.	CASSQLGQGRGANVLTF	TGCGCCAGCAGTCAACTCGGACAGGGGAGAGGGGCCAACGTCCTGACTTTC
TRBV18	TRBD1	TRBJ2-7	.	CASSPQAGGEQYF	TGTGCCAGCTCACCACAAGCAGGGGGCGAGCAGTACTTC
TRBV7-9	.	TRBJ2-2	.	CASSQQGTLDTGELFF	TGTGCCAGCAGCCAACAAGGGACGTTGGACACCGGGGAGCTGTTTTTT
TRBV2	TRBD1	TRBJ2-7	.	CASRLLDGTGPYEQYF	TGTGCCAGCAGGCTTTTAGACGGGACAGGCCCGTACGAGCAGTACTTC
TRBV11-3	.	TRBJ1-1	.	CASSLGGVTEAFF	TGTGCCAGCAGCTTAGGAGGGGTCACTGAAGCTTTCTTT
TRBV10-3	TRBD1	TRBJ2-7	.	CAISPTGGSYEQYF	TGTGCCATCAGTCCGACAGGGGGGTCCTACGAGCAGTACTTC
TRBV6-1	.	TRBJ2-1	.	CASSGPGLYYNEQFF	TGTGCCAGCAGTGGACCAGGGTTGTATTACAATGAGCAGTTCTTC
TRBV4-1	.	TRBJ1-1	.	CASSRGALNTEAFF	TGCGCCAGCAGCCGGGGGGCCCTGAACACTGAAGCTTTCTTT
TRBV7-8	.	TRBJ1-4	.	CASSTGQPATNEKLFF	TGTGCCAGCAGCACAGGACAGCCCGCAACTAATGAAAAACTGTTTTTT
TRBV6-5	.	TRBJ1-6	.	CASTEQAYSPLHF	TGTGCCAGCACGGAGCAAGCTTATTCACCCCTCCACTTT
TRBV5-1	.	TRBJ1-2	.	CASRPRQSDNYGYTF	TGCGCCAGCCGCCCCCGGCAGAGCGATAACTATGGCTACACCTTC
TRBV7-9	.	TRBJ2-7	.	CASSGGTVPYEQYF	TGTGCCAGCAGCGGGGGAACAGTGCCCTACGAGCAGTACTTC
TRBV5-1	TRBD2	TRBJ2-7	few	CASNLAGGSEQYF	TGCGCCAGCAACCTAGCGGGAGGAAGCGAGCAGTACTTC
TRBV10-3	.	TRBJ1-2	.	CAIRPGGYGYTF	TGTGCCATCAGGCCCGGGGGTTATGGCTACACCTTC
TRBV28	.	TRBJ1-2	.	CASSPPGGARGYTF	TGTGCCAGCAGTCCCCCGGGGGGCGCTAGGGGCTACACCTTC
TRBV6-1	.	TRBJ1-6	.	CASSEDSNGNSPLHF	TGTGCCAGCAGTGAGGACTCAAACGGCAATTCACCCCTCCACTTT
TRBV5-6	.	TRBJ1-1	once	CASSLYIPGTEAFF	TGTGCCAGCAGCTTGTACATCCCAGGGACTGAAGCTTTCTTT
TRBV10-1	.	TRBJ2-7	.	CASSQTRESRQYF	TGCGCCAGCAGCCAGACTCGGGAATCACGGCAGTACTTC
TRBV10-3	.	TRBJ2-3	.	CAIRSQGGDTDTQYF	TGTGCCATCAGGTCACAGGGGGGGGACACAGATACGCAGTATTTT
TRBV5-4	TRBD1	TRBJ2-5	.	CASSLGGTEETQYF	TGTGCCAGCAGCTTGGGGGGGACAGAGGAGACCCAGTACTTC
TRBV27	.	TRBJ2-5	.	CASSFFGTGGQETQYF	TGTGCCAGCAGTTTCTTTGGGACTGGGGGCCAAGAGACCCAGTACTTC
TRBV27	.	TRBJ2-5	few	CASSNFSDRILGGTQYF	TGTGCCAGCAGCAACTTCTCGGACAGAATCCTGGGAGGGACCCAGTACTTC
TRBV6-5	.	TRBJ2-4	.	CASSPPDGLNIQYF	TGTGCCAGCAGTCCCCCAGACGGGTTAAACATTCAGTACTTC
TRBV18	.	TRBJ1-1	.	CASQGQMNTEAFF	TGTGCCAGCCAAGGACAGATGAACACTGAAGCTTTCTTT
TRBV2	TRBD1	TRBJ1-3	.	CASRPGTAGNTIYF	TGTGCCAGCAGACCGGGGACAGCGGGAAACACCATATATTTT
TRBV4-1	TRBD2	TRBJ2-7	.	CASSPVAGGPPYEQYF	TGCGCCAGCAGCCCAGTAGCGGGGGGCCCACCCTACGAGCAGTACTTC
TRBV5-1	TRBD2	TRBJ2-3	.	CASSVGLAGGTDTQYF	TGCGCCAGCAGCGTCGGACTAGCGGGAGGCACAGATACGCAGTATTTT